This TCR beta chain was identified during a study of blood T cell repertoires in COVID-19 (dated by TCRdb to 2019 to 2021). Context from the whole study: Collaborator samples came from the United States, Italy and Spain and covered acute and convalescent phases of COVID-19. The prospective study material was composed of cDNA or gDNA derived from T cells, B-cell-depleted T cells, or PBMCs. Where HLA class I and class II types were available, the types were taken from metadata supplied by the sample provider, not from assay-based typing. Samples were obtained from the ongoing ImmuneRACE study (first 160 participants) and from roughly 1,300 subjects provided by 6 global collaborators. A freely available public database, intended as a resource for researchers studying the immune response to SARS-CoV-2, is where the repertoires were released. Deeply sampled blood TCRbeta repertoires from subjects exposed to, actively infected with, or recovered from COVID-19 were included in the dataset. Sample metadata almost always included a de-identified subject ID, COVID-19 status, age in years and sex.

The CDR3 sequence holds 14 residues, the cysteine and phenylalanine included. Only the CDR3 DNA is retained, 42 bases long and in frame from the first base. The CDR1 and CDR2 encoded by the germline V gene (reference sequence) are LGHDT and YNNKEL. Trimming costs V 1 base and J 2 bases, and their ends lie 6 bases apart. Whole blood was collected in K2EDTA tubes by collaborating institutions according to the institutions' own protocols. For TCRbeta analysis, collaborators shipped samples as frozen whole blood, isolated PBMCs, or DNA extracted from either of those sample types. The immunoSEQ Assay, a bias-controlled multiplex PCR, was used to amplify TCRbeta CDR3 regions from genomic DNA. As for the original processing: Within the assay, amplification of reference gene primers was used to estimate how many nucleated cells each sample contained. To quantify the absolute abundance of each unique TCRbeta CDR3 rearrangement, sequence reads were collapsed and filtered. Productive Simpson clonality was computed per sample as the square root of Simpson's diversity index over productive rearrangements. This is the immuneACCESS table as TCRdb keeps it, with only in-frame sequences that have V and J called. A part of the clones is gone; compared with another copy, unresolved V genes explain less than half, and the rest is unexplained. V and J calls and clone size are those listed in that table; D and trimming were worked out from the DNA. The sample contains tens of thousands of clones, 85% to 90% of them found a single time. About 4% of the sample is held by the ten biggest clonotypes.

Notes on this clone: The specificity of this receptor is unknown. Nothing much larger sits one base from this clone, and base qualities are not available.

The full study reports these points: The quantity of clinical and demographic metadata differed by source and by participant and was supplied without curation.

The sample was peripheral blood. The chain joins TRBV3-1 (or the pseudogene TRBV3-2) to TRBJ2-4, with TRBD2 tentatively as D gene (5 bases match). This TCR was sampled from a man in his fifties with acute or convalescent COVID-19. The bases read TGTGCCAGCAGCCAAGGAGGGCCCAAAAACATTCAGTACTTC. Its protein reads: CASSQGGPKNIQYF.